This entry is about one T cell receptor beta chain. Measured with immunoSEQ multiplex PCR; TCRdb has only the in-frame clones, and not every one. The sample lists approximately 220,000 clones, 80% to 90% occurring once. The data derive from a study of blood T cell repertoires in COVID-19. This CDR3 spans 15 amino acids. Per germline, CDR1 SGHAT and CDR2 FQNNGV. Deletions cut 0 bases from V and 5 bases from J, with 13 bases between. This TCR derives from a woman in her forties or fifties with acute or convalescent COVID-19. The sequencing sample was made of peripheral blood. The chain uses TRBV11-2 and TRBJ1-1; D ambiguous. CDR3 region: CASSLDQGGRTEAFF. Written as DNA, the CDR3 is TGTGCCAGCAGCTTAGATCAAGGTGGGAGGACTGAAGCTTTCTTT.